The 21 T cell receptor beta chains below come from one sample, sequenced in a study of CD4 T cells in relation to SARS-CoV-2 and coronaviruses. Sequenced by immunoSEQ multiplex PCR; TCRdb stores in-frame clones only, minus some. The data hold about 36,000 clones, with more than 65% observed a single time. Their antigen targets remain unknown. Sequencing input: memory CD4+ T cells from PBMCs, cultured in vitro. These receptors were obtained from an adult with COVID-19.

CDR3 loop: CASSQPRGGVGYEQYF. As DNA, the CDR3 is TGTGCCAGCTCACAACCGCGAGGGGGGGTCGGCTACGAGCAGTACTTC. The V call is TRBV18, the J call TRBJ2-7; TRBD2 is a possible D gene (7 bases). Trimming removed 4 bases from V and 3 bases from J, with 19 bases in between. CDR1 and CDR2 (germline): KGHSH, LQKENI. This CDR3 is built from 16 residues.

The chain has TRBV19 and TRBJ2-7; D remains ambiguous. The CDR3 has 15 amino acids. Between the trimmed V and J ends, which lost 8 bases and 4 bases, there was a span of 21 bases. Looked up from germline, CDR1 is LNHDA and CDR2 is SQIVND (reference sequence). The CDR3 loop is CASPRAVVFSYEQYF. The DNA of the CDR3 is TGTGCCAGTCCCAGAGCCGTCGTGTTCTCTTACGAGCAGTACTTC. Variable domain in full (rest from reference TRBV19 and TRBJ2-7): DGGITQSPKYLFRKEGQNVTLSCEQNLNHDAMYWYRQDPGQGLRLIYYSQIVNDFQKGDIAEGYSVSREKKESFPLTVTSAQKNPTAFYLCASPRAVVFSYEQYFGPGTRLTVT.

This chain uses TRBV28 with TRBJ2-7; TRBD2 matches 14 bases. The CDR3 loop spans 14 amino acids. Per the germline V gene, CDR1 is MDHEN and CDR2 is SYDVKM. In nucleotides, the CDR3 is TGTGTCGCACGCGGGACTAGCGGGAGTTACGAGCAGTACTTC. Its translation: CVARGTSGSYEQYF.

The chain has TRBV4-1 and TRBJ2-1; 8 bases map to TRBD1. The trim removed 3 bases at V and 8 bases at J, leaving 12 bases unmatched. The V gene's germline CDR1 is MGHRA and CDR2 YSYEKL. This CDR3 has 16 amino acids. The CDR3 is CASSHRGAGGLDEQFF. The CDR3 nucleotides are TGCGCCAGCAGCCATCGAGGGGCAGGGGGCTTGGATGAGCAGTTCTTC.

The table lists this clone with a few counts. The chain carries TRBV4-1 and TRBJ1-5; the D gene is possibly TRBD1 (6 bases). Germline V gene lookup returns CDR1 MGHRA and CDR2 YSYEKL. The V end was cut by 1 base, the J end by 4 bases, with 11 bases between. The CDR3 spans 15 residues. The CDR3 is CASSQAQGRNQPQHF. The CDR3 DNA reads as TGCGCCAGCAGCCAAGCACAGGGTAGGAATCAGCCCCAGCATTTT.

CDR3 sequence: CASSLGIAEETQYF. CDR3 DNA sequence: TGTGCCAGCAGTCTCGGTATAGCGGAAGAGACCCAGTACTTC. The J gene is TRBJ2-5, the V gene TRBV7-2; D might be TRBD2 (6 bases). The germline CDR1 and CDR2 sequences are SGHTA and FQGNSA. Trimming took off 6 bases at V and 3 bases at J, with 14 bases between the two ends. This CDR3 spans 14 amino acids.

The V call is TRBV23-1, the J call TRBJ2-5; D may be TRBD2 (5 bases). TRBV23-1 is placed among ORFs of uncertain function. There are 18 residues in the CDR3. V lost 3 bases, J lost 2 bases, and 22 bases lay in between. CDR3 loop: CASSQGQEVFRGQETQYF. Here the CDR3 DNA reads TGCGCCAGCAGTCAGGGTCAGGAGGTTTTTCGCGGACAAGAGACCCAGTACTTC.

The chain links TRBV28 to TRBJ2-3; unclear D gene. The V end lost 7 bases, the J end lost 2 bases, and 7 bases lay between the germline ends. The CDR3 is 12 residues long. Per the germline V gene, CDR1 is MDHEN and CDR2 is SYDVKM. The CDR3 here is CASKAATDTQYF. CDR3 nucleotides: TGTGCCAGCAAGGCGGCCACAGATACGCAGTATTTT.

The rearrangement joins TRBV7-9 to TRBJ1-2; D unclear. Trimming shortened V by 2 bases and J by 6 bases, and 16 bases separated the two germline ends. CDR3 size: 15 residues. Germline loops: CDR1 SEHNR, CDR2 FQNEAQ (reference sequence). In DNA, the CDR3 is TGTGCCAGCAGCTTACGACAATCCCCGAGCGATGGCTACACCTTC. It codes for CASSLRQSPSDGYTF.

The rearrangement links TRBV4-2 to TRBJ2-1; 11 nucleotides agree with TRBD2. Germline CDR1 reads LGHNA; CDR2 reads YNFKEQ. The CDR3 contains 18 residues. V trimming: 4 bases; J trimming: 2 bases; junction bases outside the gene matches: 10. The CDR3 region has the DNA TGTGCCAGCAGCCTACTAGCGGGGGATACCCAGACCTACAATGAGCAGTTCTTC. Its protein product is CASSLLAGDTQTYNEQFF.

The chain couples TRBV2 to TRBJ1-5, with D unclear. V gave up 6 bases and J gave up 6 bases, with 12 bases separating them. From germline, CDR1 is SNHLY and CDR2 FYNNEI. This CDR3 contains 13 residues. CDR3 DNA sequence: TGTGCCAGCAGCTTAGGAGAGGGTCAGCCCCAGCATTTT. Residues: CASSLGEGQPQHF.

The rearrangement uses TRBV25-1 and TRBJ1-1; TRBD1 might be the D (5 bases). Germline V lookup: CDR1 MGHDK, CDR2 SYGVNS. V was cut by 1 base and J by 3 bases, with 15 bases left in between. The CDR3 is made up of 16 amino acids. Here the CDR3 DNA reads TGTGCCAGCAGTGAATCGGGCAGGGCATTTTACACTGAAGCTTTCTTT. Translating it yields CASSESGRAFYTEAFF.

This chain connects TRBV6-5 to TRBJ2-7; 7 bases agree with TRBD1. The CDR3 is 15 residues long. V dropped 1 base and J dropped 3; count of bases not matched to a gene: 6. CDR1 and CDR2 from the germline V gene are MNHEY and SVGAGI. Here the CDR3 DNA reads TGTGCCAGCAGTTACTACCCGACAGGGTTCTACGAGCAGTACTTC. Translation gives CASSYYPTGFYEQYF.

CDR3 protein: CASSSTAMNTEAFF. CDR3 DNA sequence: TGTGCCAGCAGTTCGACGGCCATGAACACTGAAGCTTTCTTT. The chain recombines TRBV28 with TRBJ1-1; D unresolved. V shed 4 bases and J shed 0 bases, with 9 bases lying between them. Per the germline V gene, CDR1 is MDHEN and CDR2 is SYDVKM. The CDR3 contains 14 residues.

This chain uses TRBV29-1 with TRBJ2-4, with D perhaps matching TRBD1 (5 bases). The CDR3 contains 12 residues. Per the germline V gene, CDR1 is SQVTM and CDR2 is ANQGSEA. The germline V and J ends were trimmed by 5 bases and 6 bases, with 11 bases remaining between them. The DNA of the CDR3 is TGCAGCGTTCAATTAGGGGCAAACATTCAGTACTTC. The encoded protein is CSVQLGANIQYF.

The chain employs TRBV18 and TRBJ2-7; 8 nucleotides agree with TRBD1. The CDR3 covers 15 residues. The junction had 11 bases not matched to a gene; V was cut back by 6 bases and J by 4 bases. Germline CDR1 reads KGHSH; CDR2 reads LQKENI. The CDR3 loop is CASSQKTGTGYEQYF. The CDR3 region has the DNA TGTGCCAGCTCGCAAAAGACCGGGACAGGTTACGAGCAGTACTTC.

In this sample, this clone turned up once. Here the CDR3 reads CASSSPMGQDTEAFF. CDR3 DNA sequence: TGTGCCAGCAGCTCCCCAATGGGGCAGGACACTGAAGCTTTCTTT. The chain recombines TRBV5-4 with TRBJ1-1; D might be TRBD1 (5 bases). The germline V gene encodes CDR1 SGHNT and CDR2 YYREEE (reference sequence). CDR3 length: 15 residues. Trimming cost V 3 bases and J 3 bases, with 15 bases left between them.

V usage is TRBV27 and J usage is TRBJ2-1; either TRBD1 or TRBD2 may fit D (5 bases each). The ends were cut back, 0 bases at V and 6 bases at J, with 6 bases in the middle. The CDR3 length is 13 residues. Looked up from germline, CDR1 is MNHEY and CDR2 is SMNVEV (reference sequence). This chain's CDR3 is CASSLSGVNEQFF. As DNA, the CDR3 is TGTGCCAGCAGTTTATCGGGGGTCAATGAGCAGTTCTTC.

On this clone: Relative to the germline gene, one junction end is altered; a read error may explain this. The J gene is TRBJ2-1, the V gene TRBV5-6, with 8 bases that match TRBD2. This CDR3 is built from 16 residues. The germline V gene has CDR1 SGHDT and CDR2 YYEEEE. DNA for the CDR3: TGTGCCGGCAGCTTGAAAAGCGGGAGTCCCTACAATGAGCAGTTCTTC. This codes for CAGSLKSGSPYNEQFF.

V usage is TRBV7-9 and J usage is TRBJ2-2; 13 bases agree with TRBD2. Germline V CDR1 and CDR2: SEHNR, FQNEAQ (reference sequence). The CDR3 has 16 amino acids. J gave up 0 bases and V 5 bases, and 0 bases lay outside the gene matches. Written as DNA, the CDR3 is TGTGCCAGCAGCGGGACTAGCGGGACGAACACCGGGGAGCTGTTTTTT. As protein: CASSGTSGTNTGELFF. Filled out from reference TRBV7-9 and TRBJ2-2, the complete variable domain reads DTGVSQNPRHKITKRGQNVTFRCDPISEHNRLYWYRQTLGQGPEFLTYFQNEAQLEKSRLLSDRFSAERPKGSFSTLEIQRTEQGDSAMYLCASSGTSGTNTGELFFGEGSRLTVL.

V and J are TRBV28 and TRBJ2-5; D is possibly TRBD1 or TRBD2 (5 bases each). CDR1 and CDR2 (germline): MDHEN, SYDVKM. The CDR3 consists of 13 residues. The ends were cut back, 10 bases at V and 3 bases at J, with 15 bases in the middle. In DNA form, the CDR3 reads TGTGCCATCACCGGGACGGCGAAAGAGACCCAGTACTTC. The encoded protein is CAITGTAKETQYF. The complete variable domain, with remaining parts taken from reference TRBV28 and TRBJ2-5, reads DVKVTQSSRYLVKRTGEKVFLECVQDMDHENMFWYRQDPGLGLRLIYFSYDVKMKEKGDIPEGYSVSREKKERFSLILESASTNQTSMYLCAITGTAKETQYFGPGTRLLVL.